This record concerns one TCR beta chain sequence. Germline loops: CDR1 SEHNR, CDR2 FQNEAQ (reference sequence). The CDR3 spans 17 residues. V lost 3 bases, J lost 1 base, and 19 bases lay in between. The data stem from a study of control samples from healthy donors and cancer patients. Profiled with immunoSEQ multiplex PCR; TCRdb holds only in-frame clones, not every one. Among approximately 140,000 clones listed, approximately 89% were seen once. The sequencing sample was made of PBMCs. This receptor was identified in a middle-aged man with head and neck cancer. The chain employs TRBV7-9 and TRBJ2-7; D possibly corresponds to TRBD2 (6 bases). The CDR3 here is CASSFPATGLNSYEQYF. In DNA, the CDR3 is TGTGCCAGCAGCTTCCCCGCGACGGGACTTAATTCCTACGAGCAGTACTTC. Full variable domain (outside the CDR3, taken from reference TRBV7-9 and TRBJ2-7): DTGVSQNPRHKITKRGQNVTFRCDPISEHNRLYWYRQTLGQGPEFLTYFQNEAQLEKSRLLSDRFSAERPKGSFSTLEIQRTEQGDSAMYLCASSFPATGLNSYEQYFGPGTRLTVT.